Shown below are 16 T cell receptor beta chains from a single sample sequenced in a study of T-cell memory formation after mild COVID-19. TCRdb redid the calling of the 5' RACE reads with MiXCR, one entry per CDR3 protein. Of 120,000 to 150,000 distinct CDR3 sequences listed, 6% to 7% are singletons. The source material was PBMCs or a T cell subset sorted from them (not recorded which). The receptors shown here come from an adult woman who had mild COVID-19 (a few samples of this study predate the infection). Cell type and time point are not known.

The chain employs TRBV4-1 and TRBJ2-3; 13 bases align to TRBD2. The junction had 5 bases not matched to a gene; V was cut back by 1 base and J by 1 base. The CDR3 covers 18 residues. The germline V gene encodes CDR1 MGHRA and CDR2 YSYEKL. The chain's CDR3 is CASSQGLAGGWGTDTQYF. The CDR3, as DNA: TGCGCCAGCAGCCAAGGACTAGCGGGGGGCTGGGGCACAGATACGCAGTATTTT.

This clonotype was detected a few times. CDR3 bases: TGTGCCAGCAGTTACTCGGGTCAGCCCCAGCATTTT. Amino acids: CASSYSGQPQHF. This chain connects TRBV6-2 or TRBV6-3 to TRBJ1-5; D unresolved. Germline V gene data show CDR1 as MNHEY and CDR2 as SVGEGT. The CDR3 is made up of 12 amino acids. V was shortened by 0 bases and J by 6 bases, with 3 bases between the two germline ends.

The table lists this clonotype with a few counts. DNA of the CDR3: TGTGCCAGCAGCTTAGATTCAGGGGGCGGCACTGAAGCTTTCTTT. Amino acids: CASSLDSGGGTEAFF. J is TRBJ1-1 and V is TRBV7-2, with 8 bases aligning to TRBD1. Per germline, CDR1 SGHTA and CDR2 FQGNSA. V was clipped by 1 base and J by 4 bases; unmatched bases: 5. The CDR3 is 15 residues long.

This clonotype was picked up many times. The chain combines TRBV5-5 with TRBJ2-5, with 7 bases that match TRBD1. J gave up 5 bases and V 3 bases, and 13 bases lay outside the gene matches. In germline, CDR1 is SGHKS, CDR2 YYEKEE (reference sequence). CDR3 size: 16 residues. CDR3 sequence (DNA): TGTGCCAGCAGCTCTGCATCTCAGACAGGGTCGGAGACCCAGTACTTC. It is translated as CASSSASQTGSETQYF.

There are many counts of this clonotype. The rearrangement joins TRBV7-8 to TRBJ2-7, with 8 nucleotides matching TRBD2. Unmatched junction bases numbered 6, after V lost 5 bases and J lost 0 bases. This CDR3 has 15 amino acids. Germline CDR1 is SGHVS and CDR2 is FQNEAQ. The CDR3 region is CASSPLAGSSYEQYF. The CDR3 DNA is TGTGCCAGCAGCCCTTTAGCGGGGAGCTCCTACGAGCAGTACTTC.

The V and J genes are TRBV6-5 and TRBJ2-4; D assignment may be TRBD1 or TRBD2 (5 bases each). This CDR3 is 16 amino acids long. Trimming stripped 5 bases from V and 0 bases from J, with 14 bases between. Germline V gene lookup returns CDR1 MNHEY and CDR2 SVGAGI. CDR3 bases: TGTGCCAGCAGTCGGGGAAGCAGGGTAGCCAAAAACATTCAGTACTTC. It codes for CASSRGSRVAKNIQYF.

As for this clonotype: A read error is the likely source, as a far larger clone sits one nucleotide away. This chain links TRBV7-2 with TRBJ2-5; TRBD1 matches 11 bases. The CDR3 runs 13 residues. Germline V gives CDR1 SGHTA, CDR2 FQGNSA. CDR3 region: CASSRDRGEIQYF. In DNA, the CDR3 is TGTGCCAGCAGCCGGGACAGGGGGGAGATCCAGTACTTC.

This chain joins TRBV4-1 and TRBJ1-2; no clear D gene. The CDR3 spans 13 residues. Trimming removed 3 bases from V and 4 bases from J, with 9 bases in between. The V gene's germline CDR1 is MGHRA and CDR2 YSYEKL. The CDR3 DNA reads as TGCGCCAGCAGCCACCCCGAGATCTATGGCTACACCTTC. Translating gives CASSHPEIYGYTF.

This clonotype was picked up many times. This chain links TRBV29-1 with TRBJ1-1, with TRBD1 matching 7 bases. CDR3 length: 12 amino acids. The trim removed 3 bases at V and 3 bases at J, leaving 1 base unmatched. Per the germline V gene, CDR1 is SQVTM and CDR2 is ANQGSEA. This CDR3 is CSVDQGDTEAFF. CDR3 bases: TGCAGCGTTGATCAGGGGGACACTGAAGCTTTCTTT.

As concerns this clonotype: One junction end does not reproduce the germline sequence, and a read error may be involved. J is TRBJ1-2 and V is TRBV6-2 or TRBV6-3; the match to TRBD1 covers 11 bases. Germline CDR1 is MNHEY and CDR2 is SVGEGT. This CDR3 contains 15 residues. The CDR3 coding sequence is TGTGCCAGCAGCTACTGGACAGGGGGCGACTATGGCTACACCTTC. It specifies CASSYWTGGDYGYTF.

The chain links TRBV7-8 to TRBJ2-5; weak D call: TRBD1 (5 bases). This CDR3 comprises 14 residues. The ends were cut back, 5 bases at V and 5 bases at J, with 15 bases in the middle. Germline V gene sequence: CDR1 SGHVS, CDR2 FQNEAQ. The CDR3 sequence is CASSPFWGRETQYF. The CDR3 region has the DNA TGTGCCAGCAGCCCCTTTTGGGGCCGGGAGACCCAGTACTTC.

The sample holds a few counts of this clonotype. The genes are TRBV24-1 and TRBJ2-3; 8 nucleotides align to TRBD2. Germline CDR1 is KGHDR and CDR2 is SFDVKD. CDR3 length: 13 amino acids. V lost 9 bases, J lost 5 bases, and 6 bases stayed unmatched. The CDR3 here is CATGGLARDTQYF. In DNA form, the CDR3 reads TGTGCCACCGGAGGACTAGCTAGAGATACGCAGTATTTT.

Ten or more counts support this clonotype. The chain is built from TRBV5-6 and TRBJ2-1; D is ambiguous. Germline CDR1 reads SGHDT; CDR2 reads YYEEEE. This CDR3 spans 14 amino acids. V shed 7 bases and J shed 0 bases, with 11 bases lying between them. The CDR3 nucleotides are TGTGCCAGCTGTACACCACGCTCCTACAATGAGCAGTTCTTC. Protein sequence: CASCTPRSYNEQFF.

This clonotype was counted many times. The chain combines TRBV20-1 with TRBJ2-7; TRBD1 matches 8 bases. This CDR3 region has 12 residues. Trimming at V came to 6 bases and at J to 3 bases, leaving 4 bases not matched to a gene. The V gene's germline CDR1 is DFQATT and CDR2 SNEGSKA (reference sequence). CDR3 bases: TGCAGTGCGAACAGGGGGTACTACGAGCAGTACTTC. This codes for CSANRGYYEQYF.

This clonotype has more than one count but fewer than ten. The chain links TRBV4-2 to TRBJ2-3; 7 positions agree with TRBD2. The CDR3 is 16 amino acids. V lost 1 base and J lost 1; bases outside the gene matches: 5. The germline V gene encodes CDR1 LGHNA and CDR2 YNFKEQ. DNA of the CDR3: TGTGCCAGCAGCCAAGCTCAGCGGGAAGGCACAGATACGCAGTATTTT. Encoded protein: CASSQAQREGTDTQYF.

The chain recombines TRBV4-1 with TRBJ1-2; D is unclear. The V and J ends lost 1 base and 2 bases respectively, with 8 bases between them. This CDR3 has 14 amino acids. CDR1 and CDR2 (germline): MGHRA, YSYEKL. The CDR3 nucleotides read TGCGCCAGCAGCCAAGCGGTAGCCAACTATGGCTACACCTTC. Residues: CASSQAVANYGYTF.